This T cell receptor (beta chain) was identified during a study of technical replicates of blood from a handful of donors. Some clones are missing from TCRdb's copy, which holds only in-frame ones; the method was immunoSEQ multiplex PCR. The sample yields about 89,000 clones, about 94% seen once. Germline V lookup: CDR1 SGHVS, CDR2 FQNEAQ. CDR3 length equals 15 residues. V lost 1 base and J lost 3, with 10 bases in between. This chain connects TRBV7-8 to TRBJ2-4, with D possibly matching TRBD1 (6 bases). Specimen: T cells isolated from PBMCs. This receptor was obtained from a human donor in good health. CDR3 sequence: CASSLGGQSKNIQYF. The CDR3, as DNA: TGTGCCAGCAGCTTAGGAGGACAGAGCAAAAACATTCAGTACTTC. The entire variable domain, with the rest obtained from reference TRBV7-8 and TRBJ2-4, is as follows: GAGVSQSPRYKVAKRGQDVALRCDPISGHVSLFWYQQALGQGPEFLTYFQNEAQLDKSGLPSDRFFAERPEGSVSTLKIQRTQQEDSAVYLCASSLGGQSKNIQYFGAGTRLSVL.